This T cell receptor (beta chain) is drawn from a study of memory CD4+ T cells and cytomegalovirus serostatus. Study-wide results and limits: A US-trained random forest predicted CMV serostatus with median AUC around 0.93.

In the original workflow: Out-of-frame sequences were removed, leaving some 2 million distinct TCRbeta sequences. Profiled with immunoSEQ multiplex PCR; TCRdb holds only in-frame clones, not every one. The V and J calls and clone size come from that table; D and trimming were worked out from the DNA. The sample has around 38,000 clones, approximately 80% seen once. Trimming removed 0 bases from V and 5 bases from J; junction bases left unmatched: 5. CDR1 is KGHSH, CDR2 LQKENI, per germline. The CDR3 covers 16 residues. A remark on this clone: What it recognizes is unknown.

Single viable CD3+CD4+CD8-CD45RO+ cells were sorted as the memory CD4+ T cells. The TCR comes from an adult in good health and CMV-seronegative. The chain has TRBV18 and TRBJ2-1; 9 nucleotides agree with TRBD2. The material sequenced was memory CD4+ T cells from blood. The CDR3 loop reads CASSPPTAGGHNEQFF. The CDR3 bases are TGTGCCAGCTCACCACCTACAGCGGGAGGCCACAATGAGCAGTTCTTC.